The clone carrying this T cell receptor (beta chain) was counted between two and nine times. Its antigen is undetermined. Stated time point: pre-sensitization, week 0. Treatment noted: therapeutic diphenylcyclopropenone sensitization with weekly scalp DPC. The source of the sample is a study of human T cells and chemical hapten exposure. General study points: Significantly more large CDR3 similarity clusters arose among expanded TCRs than among controls.

The CDR3 contains 16 residues. Per germline, CDR1 MNHEY and CDR2 SVGAGI. Trimming left V 7 bases short and J 3 bases short, with 20 bases between. Within the library, unique molecular identifiers were attached to each individual cDNA molecule. MiXCR, run by TCRdb on the RACE reads, gives a single entry per CDR3 protein. This sample yields roughly 60,000 distinct CDR3 sequences, of which approximately 7% are seen a single time; over 1.5% belongs to the top ten. The V call is TRBV6-5, the J call TRBJ2-3; a weak D match, TRBD2 (6 bases). This TCR came from a woman in her twenties or thirties with alopecia areata. Some clones in this sample may be carry-over from other donors' samples. Sequencing used whole blood, obtained in connection with sensitization to the hapten diphenylcyclopropenone (DPC). The CDR3 here is CASNPYGGSRTDTQYF. As DNA, the CDR3 is TGTGCCAGCAACCCTTACGGAGGGTCCAGGACAGATACGCAGTATTTT.